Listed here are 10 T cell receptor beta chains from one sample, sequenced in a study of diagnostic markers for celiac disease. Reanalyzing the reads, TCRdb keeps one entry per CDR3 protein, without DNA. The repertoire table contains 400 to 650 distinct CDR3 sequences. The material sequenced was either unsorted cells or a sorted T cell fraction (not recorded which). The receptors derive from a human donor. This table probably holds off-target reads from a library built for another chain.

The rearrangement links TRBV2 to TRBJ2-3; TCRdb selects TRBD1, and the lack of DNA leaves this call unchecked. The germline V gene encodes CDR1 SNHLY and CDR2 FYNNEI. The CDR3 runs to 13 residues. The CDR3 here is CASTQGQVDTQYF.

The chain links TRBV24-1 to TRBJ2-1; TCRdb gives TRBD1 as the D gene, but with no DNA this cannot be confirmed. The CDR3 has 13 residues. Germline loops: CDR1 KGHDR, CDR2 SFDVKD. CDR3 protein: CATSDPPVQEQFF.

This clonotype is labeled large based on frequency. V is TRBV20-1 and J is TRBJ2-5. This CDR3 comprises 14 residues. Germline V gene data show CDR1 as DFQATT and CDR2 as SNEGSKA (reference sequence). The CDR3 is CSAAGRGLRETQYF.

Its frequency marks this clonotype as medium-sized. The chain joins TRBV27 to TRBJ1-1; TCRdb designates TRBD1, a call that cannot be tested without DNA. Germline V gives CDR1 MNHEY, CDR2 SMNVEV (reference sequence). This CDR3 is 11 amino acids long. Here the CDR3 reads CASGTPRSAFF.

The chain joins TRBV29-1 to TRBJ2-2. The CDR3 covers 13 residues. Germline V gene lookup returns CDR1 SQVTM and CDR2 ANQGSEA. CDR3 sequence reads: CSVNDGNTGELFF.

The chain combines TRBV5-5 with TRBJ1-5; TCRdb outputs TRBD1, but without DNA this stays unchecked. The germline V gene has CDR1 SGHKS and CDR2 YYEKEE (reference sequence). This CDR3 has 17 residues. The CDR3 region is CASSQLEGRGRNQPQHF.

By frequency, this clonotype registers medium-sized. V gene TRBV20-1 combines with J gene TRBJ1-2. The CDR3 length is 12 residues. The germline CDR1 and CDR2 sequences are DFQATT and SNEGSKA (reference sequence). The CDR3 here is CSAIRAEYGYTF.

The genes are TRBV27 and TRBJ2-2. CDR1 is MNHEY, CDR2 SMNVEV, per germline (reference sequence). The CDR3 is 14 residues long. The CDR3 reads CASTPIGDTGELFF.

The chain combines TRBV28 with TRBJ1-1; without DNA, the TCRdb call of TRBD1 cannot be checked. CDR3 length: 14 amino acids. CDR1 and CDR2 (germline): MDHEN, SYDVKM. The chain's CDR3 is CASSNPTRGLEAFF.

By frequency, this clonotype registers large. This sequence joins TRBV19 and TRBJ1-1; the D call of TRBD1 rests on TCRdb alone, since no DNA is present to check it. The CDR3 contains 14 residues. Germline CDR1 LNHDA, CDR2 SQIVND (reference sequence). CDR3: CASIFTGVNTEAFF.